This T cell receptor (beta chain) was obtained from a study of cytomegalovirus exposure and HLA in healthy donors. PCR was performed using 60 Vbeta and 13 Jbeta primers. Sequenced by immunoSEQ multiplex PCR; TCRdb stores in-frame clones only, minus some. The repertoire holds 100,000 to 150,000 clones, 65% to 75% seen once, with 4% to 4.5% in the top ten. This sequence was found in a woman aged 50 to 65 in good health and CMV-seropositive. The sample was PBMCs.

The CDR3 DNA reads as TGTGCCAGCAGCGAAGGAGGAAGCTCCTACAATGAGCAGTTCTTC. Amino acid sequence: CASSEGGSSYNEQFF. The chain is built from TRBV11-3 and TRBJ2-1; the D gene is possibly TRBD2 (5 bases). Germline CDR1 SGHNT, CDR2 YENEEA. Trimming cost V 5 bases and J 0 bases, with 11 bases left between them. This CDR3 contains 15 residues.